The count of the clone carrying this T cell receptor beta chain is one. Sequencing was performed with immunoSEQ multiplex PCR; in TCRdb, only in-frame clones are kept and a portion is missing. The sample has about 2,500 clones; around 85% are singletons. V shed 3 bases, J shed 8 bases, and the junction held 7 bases outside the gene matches. The germline gives CDR1 SGHRS, CDR2 YFSETQ. The CDR3 sequence is 14 residues long. The data were obtained in a study of T cells and copy number aberrations in small-cell lung cancer. The chain employs TRBV5-1 and TRBJ2-1; 8 bases fit TRBD2. Sequenced input: normal tissue next to the tumor. This clonotype was obtained from a man aged 55 to 70 with small cell lung cancer. In nucleotides, the CDR3 is TGCGCCAGCAGCTATAGCGGGGTCGGCGATGAGCAGTTCTTC. Protein product: CASSYSGVGDEQFF.